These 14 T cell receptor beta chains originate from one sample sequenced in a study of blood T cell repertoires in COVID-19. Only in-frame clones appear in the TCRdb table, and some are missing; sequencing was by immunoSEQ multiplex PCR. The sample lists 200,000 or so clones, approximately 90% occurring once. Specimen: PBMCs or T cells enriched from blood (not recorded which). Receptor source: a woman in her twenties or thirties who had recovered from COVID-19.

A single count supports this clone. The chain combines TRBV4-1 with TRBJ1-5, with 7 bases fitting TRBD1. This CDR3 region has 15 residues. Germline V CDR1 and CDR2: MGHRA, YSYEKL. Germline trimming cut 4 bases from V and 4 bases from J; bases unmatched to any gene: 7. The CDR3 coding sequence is TGCGCCAGCAGCCCAATAGGACAGGAGAATCAGCCCCAGCATTTT. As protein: CASSPIGQENQPQHF.

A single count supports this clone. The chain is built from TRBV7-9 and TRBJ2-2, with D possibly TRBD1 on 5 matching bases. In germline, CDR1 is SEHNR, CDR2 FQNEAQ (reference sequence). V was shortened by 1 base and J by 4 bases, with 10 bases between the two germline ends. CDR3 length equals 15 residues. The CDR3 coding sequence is TGTGCCAGCAGCTTAGGGACAAGTCTCACCGGGGAGCTGTTTTTT. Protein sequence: CASSLGTSLTGELFF.

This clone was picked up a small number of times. CDR3 sequence reads: CASSLRRAPGQDSYEQYF. The CDR3 DNA is TGTGCCAGCAGCTTGCGGCGAGCACCGGGACAGGACTCCTACGAGCAGTACTTC. The chain uses TRBV5-5 and TRBJ2-7, with TRBD1 identical over 8 bases. After removal of 1 base from V and 0 bases from J, the junction contained 12 bases not matched to a gene. The CDR3 consists of 18 residues. Germline V gives CDR1 SGHKS, CDR2 YYEKEE (reference sequence).

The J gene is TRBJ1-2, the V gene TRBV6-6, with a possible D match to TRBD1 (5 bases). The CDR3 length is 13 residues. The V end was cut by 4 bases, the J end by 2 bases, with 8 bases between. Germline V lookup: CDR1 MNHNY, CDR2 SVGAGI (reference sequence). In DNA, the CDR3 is TGTGCCAGCAGTTTCCCAGGGAACTATGGCTACACCTTC. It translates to CASSFPGNYGYTF.

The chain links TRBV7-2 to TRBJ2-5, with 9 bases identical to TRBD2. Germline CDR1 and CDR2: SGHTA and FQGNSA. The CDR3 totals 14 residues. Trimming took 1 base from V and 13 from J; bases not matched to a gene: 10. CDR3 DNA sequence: TGTGCCAGCAGCTTAGGTGGACTAGCGAGCCAATCGTACTTC. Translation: CASSLGGLASQSYF.

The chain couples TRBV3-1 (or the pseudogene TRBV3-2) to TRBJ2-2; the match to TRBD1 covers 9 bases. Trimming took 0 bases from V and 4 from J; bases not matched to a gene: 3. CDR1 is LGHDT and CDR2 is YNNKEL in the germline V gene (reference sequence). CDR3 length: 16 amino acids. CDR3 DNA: TGTGCCAGCAGCCAAGACAGGACAGGGGCCACCGGGGAGCTGTTTTTT. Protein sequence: CASSQDRTGATGELFF.

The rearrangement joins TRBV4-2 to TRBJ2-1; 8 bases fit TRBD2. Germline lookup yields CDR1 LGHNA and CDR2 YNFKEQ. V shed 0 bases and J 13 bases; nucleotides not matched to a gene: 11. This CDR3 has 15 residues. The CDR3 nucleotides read TGTGCCAGCAGCCAAGATCTACTGACTAGCGACCCTCAGTTCTTC. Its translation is CASSQDLLTSDPQFF.

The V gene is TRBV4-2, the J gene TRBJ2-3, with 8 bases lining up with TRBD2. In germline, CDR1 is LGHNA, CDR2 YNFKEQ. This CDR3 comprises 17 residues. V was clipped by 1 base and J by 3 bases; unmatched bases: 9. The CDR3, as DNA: TGTGCCAGCAGCCAAGTACCGCGGGGGGCCGATACAGATACGCAGTATTTT. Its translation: CASSQVPRGADTDTQYF.

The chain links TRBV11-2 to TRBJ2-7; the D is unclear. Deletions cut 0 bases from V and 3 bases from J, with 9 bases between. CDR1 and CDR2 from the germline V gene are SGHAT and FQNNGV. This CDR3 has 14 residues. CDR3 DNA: TGTGCCAGCAGCTTAGAGGCCAGGAACTACGAGCAGTACTTC. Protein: CASSLEARNYEQYF.

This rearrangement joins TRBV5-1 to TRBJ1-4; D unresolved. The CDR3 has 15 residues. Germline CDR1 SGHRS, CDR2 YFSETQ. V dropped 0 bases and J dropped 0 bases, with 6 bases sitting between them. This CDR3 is CASSLDFATNEKLFF. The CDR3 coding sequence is TGCGCCAGCAGCTTGGACTTTGCAACTAATGAAAAACTGTTTTTT. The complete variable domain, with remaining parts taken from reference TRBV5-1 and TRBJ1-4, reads KAGVTQTPRYLIKTRGQQVTLSCSPISGHRSVSWYQQTPGQGLQFLFEYFSETQRNKGNFPGRFSGRQFSNSRSEMNVSTLELGDSALYLCASSLDFATNEKLFFGSGTQLSVL.

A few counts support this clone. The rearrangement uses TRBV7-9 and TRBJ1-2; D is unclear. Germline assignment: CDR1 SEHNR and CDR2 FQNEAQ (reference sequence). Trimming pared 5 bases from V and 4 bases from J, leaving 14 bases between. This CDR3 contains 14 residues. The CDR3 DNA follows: TGTGCCAGCAGCGATTCCAGAGGCCTCTATGGCTACACCTTC. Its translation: CASSDSRGLYGYTF. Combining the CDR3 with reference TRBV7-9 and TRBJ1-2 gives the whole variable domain DTGVSQNPRHKITKRGQNVTFRCDPISEHNRLYWYRQTLGQGPEFLTYFQNEAQLEKSRLLSDRFSAERPKGSFSTLEIQRTEQGDSAMYLCASSDSRGLYGYTFGSGTRLTVV.

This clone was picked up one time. CDR3 region: CASRTSYEQYF. CDR3 DNA sequence: TGTGCCAGCAGAACTAGCTACGAGCAGTACTTC. The V gene is TRBV7-2, the J gene TRBJ2-7; perhaps TRBD2 as D (5 bases). This CDR3 is 11 amino acids long. Germline CDR1 and CDR2: SGHTA and FQGNSA. Trimming took off 6 bases at V and 3 bases at J, with 6 bases between the two ends.

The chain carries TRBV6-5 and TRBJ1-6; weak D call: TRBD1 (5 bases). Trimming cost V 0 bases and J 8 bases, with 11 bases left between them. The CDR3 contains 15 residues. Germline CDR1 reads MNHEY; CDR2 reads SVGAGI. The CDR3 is CASSYSYRSDSPLHF. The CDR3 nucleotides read TGTGCCAGCAGTTACTCGTACAGGTCGGATTCACCCCTCCACTTT.

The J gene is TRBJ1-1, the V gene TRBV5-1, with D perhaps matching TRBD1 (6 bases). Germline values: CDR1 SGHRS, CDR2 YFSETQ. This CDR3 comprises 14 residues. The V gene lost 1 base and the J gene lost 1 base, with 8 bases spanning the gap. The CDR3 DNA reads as TGCGCCAGCAGCTTGACAGGGACGAACACTGAAGCTTTCTTT. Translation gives CASSLTGTNTEAFF.